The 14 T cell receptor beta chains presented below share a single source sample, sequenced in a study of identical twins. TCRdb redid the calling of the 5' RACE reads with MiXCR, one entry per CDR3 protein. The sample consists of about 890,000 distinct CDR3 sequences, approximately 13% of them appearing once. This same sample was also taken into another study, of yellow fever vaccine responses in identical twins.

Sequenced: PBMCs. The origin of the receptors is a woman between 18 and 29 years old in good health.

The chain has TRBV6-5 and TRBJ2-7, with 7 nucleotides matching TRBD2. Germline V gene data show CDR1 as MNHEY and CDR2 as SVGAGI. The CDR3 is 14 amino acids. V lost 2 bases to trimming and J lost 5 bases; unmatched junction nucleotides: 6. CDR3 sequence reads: CASSYAGETDEQYF. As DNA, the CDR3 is TGTGCCAGCAGTTACGCGGGAGAGACCGACGAGCAGTACTTC.

The CDR3 nucleotides are TGTGCCAGCAGTAGCGGGATATATGAGCAGTTCTTC. This gives the protein CASSSGIYEQFF. The V and J genes are TRBV12-3 or TRBV12-4 and TRBJ2-1, with 7 bases that match TRBD2. CDR3 length: 12 amino acids. With 5 bases clipped from V and 8 bases from J, the junction kept 3 bases outside the gene matches.

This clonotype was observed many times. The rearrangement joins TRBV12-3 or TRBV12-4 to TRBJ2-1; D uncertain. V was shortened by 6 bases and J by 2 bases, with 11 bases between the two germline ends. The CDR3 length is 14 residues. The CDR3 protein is CASSPSTPYNEQFF. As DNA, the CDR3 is TGTGCCAGCAGCCCCTCTACACCCTACAATGAGCAGTTCTTC.

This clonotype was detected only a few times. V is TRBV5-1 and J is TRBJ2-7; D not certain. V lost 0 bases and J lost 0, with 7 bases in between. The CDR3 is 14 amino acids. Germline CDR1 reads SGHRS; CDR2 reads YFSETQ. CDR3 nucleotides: TGCGCCAGCAGCTTGGCTTGGGGCTCCTACGAGCAGTACTTC. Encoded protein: CASSLAWGSYEQYF.

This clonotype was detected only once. In nucleotides, the CDR3 is TGTGCCAGCAGTTACGTGGCAGGGAGGGGCACTGAAGCTTTCTTT. It yields the protein CASSYVAGRGTEAFF. The chain combines TRBV6-2 or TRBV6-3 with TRBJ1-1, with a possible D match to TRBD1 (5 bases). Germline V CDR1 and CDR2: MNHEY, SVGEGT. Trimming pared 2 bases from V and 4 bases from J, leaving 14 bases between. CDR3 size: 15 residues.

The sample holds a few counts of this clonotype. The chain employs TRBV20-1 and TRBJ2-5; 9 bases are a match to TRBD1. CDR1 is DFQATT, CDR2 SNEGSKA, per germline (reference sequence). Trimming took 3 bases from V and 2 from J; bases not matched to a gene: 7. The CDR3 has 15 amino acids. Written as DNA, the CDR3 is TGCAGTGCTAGGGGGTTAGGGACAGGGCAAGAGACCCAGTACTTC. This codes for CSARGLGTGQETQYF.

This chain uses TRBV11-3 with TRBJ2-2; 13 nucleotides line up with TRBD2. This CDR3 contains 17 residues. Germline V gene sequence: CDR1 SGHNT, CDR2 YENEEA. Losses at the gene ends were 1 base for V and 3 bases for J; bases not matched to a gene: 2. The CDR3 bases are TGTGCCAGCAGCTTAGGACTAGCGGGGGGCCACACCGGGGAGCTGTTTTTT. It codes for CASSLGLAGGHTGELFF. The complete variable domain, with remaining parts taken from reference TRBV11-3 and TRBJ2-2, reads EAGVVQSPRYKIIEKKQPVAFWCNPISGHNTLYWYLQNLGQGPELLIRYENEEAVDDSQLPKDRFSAERLKGVDSTLKIQPAELGDSAVYLCASSLGLAGGHTGELFFGEGSRLTVL.

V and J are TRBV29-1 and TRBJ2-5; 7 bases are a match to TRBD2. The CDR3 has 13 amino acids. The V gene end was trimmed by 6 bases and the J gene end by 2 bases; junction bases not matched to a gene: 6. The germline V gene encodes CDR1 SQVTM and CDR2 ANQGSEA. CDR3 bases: TGCAGCGTAGATAGCGGGCGTCAAGAGACCCAGTACTTC. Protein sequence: CSVDSGRQETQYF.

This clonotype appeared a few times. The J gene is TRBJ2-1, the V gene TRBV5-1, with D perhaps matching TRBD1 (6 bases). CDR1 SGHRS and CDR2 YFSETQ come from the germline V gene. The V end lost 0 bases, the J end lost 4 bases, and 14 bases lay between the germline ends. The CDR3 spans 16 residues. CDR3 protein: CASSLATGMGYNEQFF. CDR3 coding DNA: TGCGCCAGCAGCTTGGCGACAGGAATGGGGTACAATGAGCAGTTCTTC.

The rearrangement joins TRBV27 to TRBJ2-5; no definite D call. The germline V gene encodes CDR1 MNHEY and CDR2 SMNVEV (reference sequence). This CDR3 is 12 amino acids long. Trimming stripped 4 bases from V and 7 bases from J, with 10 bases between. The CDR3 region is CASSSLLGTQYF. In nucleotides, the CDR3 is TGTGCCAGCAGTTCCCTATTGGGGACCCAGTACTTC.

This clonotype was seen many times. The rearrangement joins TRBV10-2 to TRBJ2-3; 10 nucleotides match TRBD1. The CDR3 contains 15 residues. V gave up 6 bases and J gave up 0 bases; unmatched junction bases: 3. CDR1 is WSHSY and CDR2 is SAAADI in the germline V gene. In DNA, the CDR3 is TGCGCCAGCAGCCGGGACAGGGGTAGCACAGATACGCAGTATTTT. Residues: CASSRDRGSTDTQYF.

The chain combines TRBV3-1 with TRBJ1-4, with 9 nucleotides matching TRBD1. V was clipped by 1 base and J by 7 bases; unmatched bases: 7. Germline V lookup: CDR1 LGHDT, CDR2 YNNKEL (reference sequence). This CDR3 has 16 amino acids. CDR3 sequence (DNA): TGTGCCAGCAGCCAAGCACCCGGGACAGGGAGTGAAAAACTGTTTTTT. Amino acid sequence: CASSQAPGTGSEKLFF.

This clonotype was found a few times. The CDR3 protein is CASSWGEGANSPLHF. The CDR3 DNA reads as TGTGCCAGCAGTTGGGGGGAGGGCGCTAATTCACCCCTCCACTTT. V is TRBV28 and J is TRBJ1-6, with TRBD1 as a possible D gene (5 bases). The V gene lost 4 bases and the J gene lost 6 bases, with 13 bases spanning the gap. CDR3 size: 15 residues. The germline gives CDR1 MDHEN, CDR2 SYDVKM.

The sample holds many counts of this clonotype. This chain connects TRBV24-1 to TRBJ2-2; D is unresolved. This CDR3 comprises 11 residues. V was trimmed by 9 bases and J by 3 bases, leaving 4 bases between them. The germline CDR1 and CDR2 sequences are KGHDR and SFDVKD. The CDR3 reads CATEHTGELFF. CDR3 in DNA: TGTGCCACCGAGCACACCGGGGAGCTGTTTTTT.